The 3 T cell receptor beta chains below were found in one sample sequenced in a study of T cells in women clearing cervical HPV infection. The method was immunoSEQ multiplex PCR; TCRdb's version includes in-frame clones alone and lacks a portion of them. Recorded here are more than 25,000 clones; the top ten clones represent approximately 8.4%. The source material was blood buffy coat. These receptor sequences come from a woman between 18 and 70 years old with a cervical HPV16 infection that either progressed to CIN3+ or cleared (not recorded which).

A word on this clone: The observed sequence ends 3 residues before the CDR3 terminus, with the missing tail filled in from the germline J gene. This rearrangement joins TRBV2 to TRBJ2-3, with TRBD2 identical over 7 bases. V was clipped by 10 bases and J by 2 bases; unmatched bases: 9. The germline V gene encodes CDR1 SNHLY and CDR2 FYNNEI. CDR3 size: 14 residues. The CDR3 sequence is CATAWSGNTDTQYF. The sequenced part of the CDR3 DNA is TGTGCCACCGCTTGGAGCGGGAACACAGATACG.

Notes on this clone: Read coverage stops 3 residues before the CDR3 terminus; the germline J gene supplies the remainder. The chain combines TRBV20-1 with TRBJ2-3; TRBD2 might be the D (6 bases). CDR1 and CDR2 (germline): DFQATT, SNEGSKA (reference sequence). CDR3 length: 14 amino acids. The CDR3 loop reads CSARENGGNQPQYF. CDR3 DNA (partial): TGCAGTGCTAGGGAGAACGGGGGAAATCAGCCG.

Comment on this clone: The read terminates 3 residues before the CDR3 end, so the remaining end is supplied by the germline J gene. The gene calls are TRBV28 and TRBJ2-1; 9 nucleotides align to TRBD1. With V trimmed by 1 base and J by 8 bases, 6 bases remained unmatched. The CDR3 covers 15 residues. Germline CDR1 reads MDHEN; CDR2 reads SYDVKM. The sequenced CDR3 bases are TGTGCCAGCAGTTTATACGCGGGACAGGGAGATGAG. This encodes CASSLYAGQGDE. The full CDR3 is CASSLYAGQGDEQFF.